This TCR beta chain was documented in a study of blood T cells in healthy people across ages. Study overall: There was about one barcoded beta molecule captured by template switching per two T cells.

Details on this clonotype: Sequence at one end of the junction differs from germline and may be a read error.

PCR was performed a second time for about 7 to 11 cycles using a sample-barcoded 5' primer and a J-beta primer mix. TCRdb recomputed calls from the 5' RACE reads with MiXCR, one row per CDR3 protein. The data hold 700,000 to 950,000 distinct CDR3 sequences, with roughly 44% observed a single time. Germline-derived CDR1 and CDR2 are SNHLY and FYNNEI. The CDR3 covers 16 residues. Each donor supplied about 9.6 milliliters of peripheral blood. The chain joins TRBV2 to TRBJ1-5; 7 bases are shared with TRBD1. The receptor's source is a woman aged 55-75 years in good health. Source material: blood. This CDR3 reads CASTQGGFFSNQPRHF. Written as DNA, the CDR3 is TGTGCCAGCACCCAGGGGGGGTTTTTTAGCAATCAGCCCCGGCATTTT.